These 2 T cell receptor beta chains were all obtained from the same sample, sequenced in a study of breast tumors, draining lymph nodes, adjacent tissues. The lymph nodes were axillary draining lymph nodes from breast cancer patients. TCRdb reprocessed the multiplex PCR reads with MiXCR, giving one entry per CDR3 protein. Of around 140,000 distinct CDR3 sequences in the sample, around 22% are singletons; the top ten hold around 2.6%. Sequencing input: axillary lymph node tissue. The receptors originated from a female donor with breast cancer. Some clones in this sample may be carry-over from other donors' samples.

This clonotype was seen ten or more times. V and J are TRBV6-2 or TRBV6-3 and TRBJ2-1; 9 bases are shared with TRBD2. Germline CDR1 is MNHEY and CDR2 is SVGEGT. The CDR3 is 15 amino acids. The J segment lost 9 bases and the V segment lost 6 bases, leaving 12 bases of the junction unmatched. The CDR3 is CASRRGGGRAIEQFF. The CDR3 nucleotides are TGTGCCAGCAGAAGGGGTGGCGGGAGGGCCATTGAGCAGTTCTTC.

This clonotype was counted at least ten times. The rearrangement links TRBV7-2 to TRBJ2-2; D not resolved. The V gene's germline CDR1 is SGHTA and CDR2 FQGNSA. V was shortened by 8 bases and J by 2 bases, with 3 bases between the two germline ends. This CDR3 is built from 11 residues. CDR3 DNA: TGTGCCAGCCGAAACACCGGGGAGCTGTTTTTT. Translation gives CASRNTGELFF.